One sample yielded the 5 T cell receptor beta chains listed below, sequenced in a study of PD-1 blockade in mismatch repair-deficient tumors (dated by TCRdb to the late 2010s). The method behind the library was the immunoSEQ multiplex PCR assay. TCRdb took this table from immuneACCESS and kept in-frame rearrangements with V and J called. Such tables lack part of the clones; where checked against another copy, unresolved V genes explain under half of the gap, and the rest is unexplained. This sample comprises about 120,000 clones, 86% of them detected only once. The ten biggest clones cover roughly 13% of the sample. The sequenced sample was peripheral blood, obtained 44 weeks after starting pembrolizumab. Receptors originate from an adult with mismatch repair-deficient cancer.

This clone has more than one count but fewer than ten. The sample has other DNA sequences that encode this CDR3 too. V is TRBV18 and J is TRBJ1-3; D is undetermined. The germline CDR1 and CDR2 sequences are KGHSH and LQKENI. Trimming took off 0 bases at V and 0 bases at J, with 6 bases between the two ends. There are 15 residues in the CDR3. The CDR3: CASSPPDISGNTIYF. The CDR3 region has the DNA TGTGCCAGCTCACCACCGGATATCTCTGGAAACACCATATATTTT. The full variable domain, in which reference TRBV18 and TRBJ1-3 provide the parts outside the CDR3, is NAGVMQNPRHLVRRRGQEARLRCSPMKGHSHVYWYRQLPEEGLKFMVYLQKENIIDESGMPKERFSAEFPKEGPSILRIQQVVRGDSAAYFCASSPPDISGNTIYFGEGSWLTVV.

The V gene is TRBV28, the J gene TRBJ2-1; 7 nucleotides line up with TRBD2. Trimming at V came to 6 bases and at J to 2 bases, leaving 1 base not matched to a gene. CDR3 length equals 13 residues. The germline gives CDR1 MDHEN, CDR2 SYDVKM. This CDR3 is CASRGGTYNEQFF. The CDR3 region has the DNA TGTGCCAGCAGGGGAGGGACCTACAATGAGCAGTTCTTC.

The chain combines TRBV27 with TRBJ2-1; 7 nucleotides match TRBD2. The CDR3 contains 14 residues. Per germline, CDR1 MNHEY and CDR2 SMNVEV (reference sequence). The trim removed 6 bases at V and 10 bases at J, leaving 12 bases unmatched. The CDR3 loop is CASSSLPGLPEQFF. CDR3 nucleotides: TGTGCCAGCAGCTCGCTCCCGGGACTACCCGAGCAGTTCTTC.

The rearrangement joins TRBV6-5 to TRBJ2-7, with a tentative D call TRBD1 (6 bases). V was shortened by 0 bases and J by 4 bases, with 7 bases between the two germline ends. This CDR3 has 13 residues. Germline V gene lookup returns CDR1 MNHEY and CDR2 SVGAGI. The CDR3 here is CASSYSGAYEQYF. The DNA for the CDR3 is TGTGCCAGCAGTTACTCGGGGGCGTACGAGCAGTACTTC.

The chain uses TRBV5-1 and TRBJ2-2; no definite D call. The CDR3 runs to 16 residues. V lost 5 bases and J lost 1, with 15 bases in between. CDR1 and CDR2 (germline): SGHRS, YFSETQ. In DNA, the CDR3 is TGCGCCAGCAGGTCCGTTGGCGGTTTGAACACCGGGGAGCTGTTTTTT. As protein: CASRSVGGLNTGELFF. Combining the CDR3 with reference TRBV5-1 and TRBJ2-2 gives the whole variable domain KAGVTQTPRYLIKTRGQQVTLSCSPISGHRSVSWYQQTPGQGLQFLFEYFSETQRNKGNFPGRFSGRQFSNSRSEMNVSTLELGDSALYLCASRSVGGLNTGELFFGEGSRLTVL.